The next 7 T cell receptor beta chains were all read from a single sample in a study of Ad26.COV2.S vaccination and SARS-CoV-2 variants. The protocol was immunoSEQ multiplex PCR, while the TCRdb copy is restricted to in-frame clones and leaves out a portion. Among over 100,000 clones, over 60% were seen once, and the ten largest hold roughly 17%. Sample: peripheral blood, taken after recovery from COVID-19. The source is a human donor who had recovered from COVID-19.

This rearrangement joins TRBV2 to TRBJ1-2, with TRBD1 identical over 8 bases. The length of the CDR3 is 15 residues. V dropped 3 bases and J dropped 4; count of bases not matched to a gene: 7. The germline V gene encodes CDR1 SNHLY and CDR2 FYNNEI. CDR3 DNA: TGTGCCAGCAGTGATGTACAGGGGGGTGCCTATGGCTACACCTTC. Translation gives CASSDVQGGAYGYTF.

This rearrangement joins TRBV18 to TRBJ2-3; D might be TRBD1 (6 bases). CDR1 and CDR2 from the germline V gene are KGHSH and LQKENI. The CDR3 extends over 14 amino acids. Trimming left V 6 bases short and J 2 bases short, with 12 bases between. The CDR3 bases are TGTGCCAGCTCCTACGGACAGAACACAGATACGCAGTATTTT. The encoded protein is CASSYGQNTDTQYF.

With respect to this clone: The junction shows a germline mismatch at one end, possibly a read error. Other DNA sequences in this specimen translate into the identical CDR3. The CDR3 protein is CASSLAGSYEQYF. CDR3 nucleotide sequence: TGTGCCAGCAGCCTAGCGGGTTCCTACGAGCAGTACTTC. This sequence joins TRBV7-9 and TRBJ2-7, with 8 bases aligning to TRBD2. Looked up from germline, CDR1 is SEHNR and CDR2 is FQNEAQ (reference sequence). This CDR3 region has 13 residues.

The chain is built from TRBV29-1 and TRBJ1-4; 9 bases line up with TRBD1. This CDR3 spans 12 amino acids. The germline V gene has CDR1 SQVTM and CDR2 ANQGSEA. V was clipped by 5 bases and J by 6 bases; unmatched bases: 1. The CDR3 DNA follows: TGCAGCGTTCGGGACAGGGATGAAAAACTGTTTTTT. Protein: CSVRDRDEKLFF.

The chain combines TRBV10-3 with TRBJ2-5, with TRBD2 as a possible D gene (6 bases). V shed 9 bases and J shed 3 bases, with 14 bases lying between them. The V gene's germline CDR1 is ENHRY and CDR2 SYGVKD. The CDR3 runs 13 residues. CDR3 coding DNA: TGTGCCATTACCGGAGGGCGGGAAGAGACCCAGTACTTC. It translates to CAITGGREETQYF.

The gene calls are TRBV3-1 (or the pseudogene TRBV3-2) and TRBJ2-2; D unclear. The CDR3 runs 14 residues. The V gene lost 3 bases and the J gene lost 5 bases, with 10 bases spanning the gap. The germline V gene encodes CDR1 LGHDT and CDR2 YNNKEL (reference sequence). The CDR3 nucleotides are TGTGCCAGCAGCCAGTCGACGTGGACCGGGGAGCTGTTTTTT. The encoded protein is CASSQSTWTGELFF.

This rearrangement joins TRBV24-1 to TRBJ2-1, with 10 bases lining up with TRBD2. Germline V lookup: CDR1 KGHDR, CDR2 SFDVKD. The CDR3 covers 15 residues. Trimming took 4 bases from V and 5 from J; bases not matched to a gene: 4. CDR3 loop: CATSEALAGDNEQFF. The CDR3 region has the DNA TGTGCCACCAGTGAGGCTCTAGCGGGGGACAATGAGCAGTTCTTC.